Sequencing of this T cell receptor beta chain was carried out in a study of OX40 agonist ivuxolimab in advanced cancers. The wider study: Every patient in dose escalation had hepatocellular carcinoma, melanoma, renal cell or head and neck cancer.

Sequencing used immunoSEQ multiplex PCR; TCRdb keeps in-frame clones, though not all of them. Altogether 65,000 or so clones are present, 84% being singletons, with the ten largest covering about 2.3%. The CDR3 contains 11 residues. Looked up from germline, CDR1 is GTSNPN and CDR2 is SVGIG (reference sequence). V was trimmed by 3 bases and J by 2 bases, leaving 3 bases between them. This TCR derives from an adult with an advanced solid tumor such as melanoma, head and neck, liver or kidney cancer. The specimen comprised CD4+ or CD8+ T cells sorted from blood, sampled in a trial of the OX40 agonist ivuxolimab. The genes are TRBV30 and TRBJ2-3; the D is unclear. The CDR3 spells CAWSDTDTQYF. As DNA, the CDR3 is TGTGCCTGGAGCGACACAGATACGCAGTATTTT.